This T cell receptor (beta chain) emerged from a study of regulatory T cells in long-lasting Graves disease (dated by TCRdb to about 2021). Background for the entire study: In the newly diagnosed Graves' disease group, patients had been taking antithyroid drugs for less than 3 months. A total of some 35 samples underwent TCR sequencing, from about 13 patients with persistent Graves' disease and approximately 20 patients with newly diagnosed Graves' disease. The study took place in China and was registered as a clinical trial. Persistent Graves' disease patients were compared with newly diagnosed Graves' disease patients by peripheral blood TCR sequencing and RNA sequencing.

What the authors observed across the whole study: Persistent disease showed preferential use of TRBV28, TRBJ1-2 and TRBJ2-5, whereas newly diagnosed disease favored TRBV20-1 and TRBJ2-1. Lower TCR Shannon entropy and fewer highly expanded clones were observed in persistent Graves' disease patients than in newly diagnosed patients, which suggested clonal expansion. Sequencing and analysis were limited to the TCR beta chain. The authors noted that the small sample size was a limitation that may lower accuracy. Because the primary lesion, thyroid tissue, could not be accessed, the study looked at peripheral blood alone. Persistent patients shared more public clonotypes among themselves (around 3,000) than newly diagnosed patients did (more than 950).

Library construction relied on multiplex PCR. Instrument on record: Illumina HiSeq 4000. iRepertoire HTBI primers and Arm-PCR amplification of CDR3 regions were used to construct TCR beta libraries. Gel purification was performed on PCR products prior to sequencing. The published analysis was carried out like this. Gene usage analysis of CDR3 amino acid clonotypes relied on the approximately 68 TRBV and 15 or so TRBJ segments identified across samples. Filtered high-quality paired reads were merged into contigs using COPE and FqMerger. BLAST was used to align contigs to the IMGT TRBV, TRBD and TRBJ reference genes, and CDR3 was defined following IMGT. Highly expanded clones were defined as clonotypes with a frequency above 0.1%. Shannon entropy served as the measure of repertoire diversity, while the Gini coefficient captured V-J evenness. A clonotype was considered public if more than one individual shared it. TCRdb reworked the public reads: Q25 trimming with fastp, MiXCR clone assembly, productive beta chains retained. When rows share a CDR3 protein, they turn into one entry using the most common DNA and genes. These V and J calls rely on TCRdb rather than the paper's analysis. The table for this sample lists hundreds of thousands of distinct CDR3 sequences; around 15% of them were counted only once. The top ten clonotypes cover about 17% of the sample.

The sample's time point label is to be understood as: newly diagnosed GD, antithyroid drugs for less than 3 months. For both TCR sequencing and RNA sequencing, RNA was extracted from PBMCs using TRIzol. Graves' disease was diagnosed according to American Thyroid Association guidelines. Patients were recruited from an endocrinology department in Xi'an, China. Each patient gave around 9.2 milliliters of peripheral blood, collected in an EDTA anticoagulant tube. PBMCs were isolated by Ficoll Paque Plus density gradient separation without further T cell sorting. An Agilent 2100 Bioanalyzer and agarose gel were used to check RNA quality, and a NanoDrop 2000 was used to measure RNA concentration. This clonotype was recorded a few times. Its cognate antigen has yet to be identified. No base quality information exists; no much larger clone differs at one position. Looking up the germline V gene yields CDR1 SQVTM and CDR2 ANQGSEA. V loses 0 bases of germline sequence and J loses 0 bases, and the interval between the two ends is 23 bases. The CDR3 starts with the cysteine, ends with the phenylalanine, and has 19 residues. Of all the DNA, just the CDR3 is kept, 57 bases in frame from base 1.

This sample also belongs to another study, concerning T cells in Graves' hyperthyroidism and ophthalmopathy. The second investigation adds: A patient counted as having stable Graves' hyperthyroidism if no progression to ophthalmopathy occurred over 18 months of follow-up. Hyperthyroidism patients were newly diagnosed, with disease duration under 2 months, and aged 18 to 65 years. Exclusion was applied to patients with uncontrolled infections, other autoimmune diseases, pregnancy or lactation. Diagnoses relied on clinical symptoms, serum thyroxine and TRAb, thyroid ultrasound and orbital computed tomography. The first round of RT-PCR for the TCR CDR3 was performed with the HTBI primer set and the Qiagen OneStep RT-PCR kit. Most expanded thyroid clonotypes (frequency above 0.001) were also found in blood, which suggests that blood repertoires may mirror thyroid immune responses. In cross-validation, a model built on a 13 V-J signature told ophthalmopathy apart from stable hyperthyroidism with about 90% sensitivity and about 81% specificity, and in testing the same model reached 80%/75%. In validation, the model predicted progression to ophthalmopathy a median of 6.5 months before onset, with over 55% sensitivity and 72.22% specificity. To identify TCR V-J signatures that set the groups apart, the researchers used a discovery cohort of approximately 98 patients, made up of 40 to 45 with Graves' ophthalmopathy and 55 to 65 with stable Graves' hyperthyroidism. Prospective prediction of ophthalmopathy was tested in an independent validation cohort consisting of some 20 hyperthyroidism patients and approximately 16 patients who later progressed to ophthalmopathy. The 90 or so discovery patients were randomly split 7:3 into training and test sets. The study also compared thyroid tissue and blood T-cell repertoires from about 6 Graves' hyperthyroidism patients. After blood sampling, hyperthyroidism patients were treated with methimazole at a starting dose of 30 mg daily, and ophthalmopathy patients were treated with high-dose intravenous methylprednisolone. The libraries were constructed in a second round of multiplex PCR and then size-selected and purified. The libraries were sequenced on an Illumina HiSeq2000 using paired-end 100 bp reads. Raw data were processed with SOAPnuke, discarding reads with adapters, uncalled bases, mean Phred below 15, or no exact constant-primer or identifier match. High-quality paired reads were merged using COPE v1.2.5, and each unique nucleotide sequence was defined as a clonotype. MiTCR v1.1 was used to align the clonotypes against IMGT TRBV, TRBD and TRBJ reference segments. Only V-J combinations with frequency above 0.0001, covering roughly 99% of repertoires, were analysed. A TCS score was defined as the ratio between F50 (clonal expansion) and ExV (chaos), using BLOSUM62-based TCRdist between CDR3 peptides within each V-J. Welch's t-statistics and random forest reduced approximately 520 V-J features to roughly 13, which were used in a naive Bayes classifier (R e1071). No statistical method was used to set the sample size in advance, and investigators knew the group allocation. TCR Vbeta CDR3 sequencing of approximately 140 peripheral blood samples (over 40 ophthalmopathy, roughly 74 hyperthyroidism and roughly 17 progressor patients) is reported in the paper.

The starting material was peripheral blood mononuclear cells (PBMCs), obtained at new diagnosis, from a patient treated with antithyroid drugs. The chain is encoded by TRBV29-1 joined to TRBJ1-1; TRBD1 might be the D gene, on 5 matching bases. This receptor was obtained from a woman aged 25 to 39 with Graves disease. Donor details come from another sample of the same person, matched by shared clones. In nucleotide form, the sequence is TGCAGCGTTGAAGATTTTCCCCAGGGTAAATATGACATGAACACTGAAGCTTTCTTT. It translates to CSVEDFPQGKYDMNTEAFF.